This TCR beta chain was identified during a study of blood T cell repertoires in COVID-19. The germline CDR1 and CDR2 sequences are MGHDK and SYGVNS. This CDR3 has 11 amino acids. With 4 bases removed from V and 8 bases from J, the gap between germline ends came to 8 bases. Sequencing was performed with immunoSEQ multiplex PCR; in TCRdb, only in-frame clones are kept and a portion is missing. There are about 350,000 clones in the sample; less than 90% occur only once, and 2.5% to 3% lies in the top ten. Two negative PCRs, clearance, or symptom resolution had been documented for recovered Cohort 3 donors.

This receptor was obtained from a woman aged 30 to 39 who had recovered from COVID-19. The rearrangement joins TRBV25-1 to TRBJ1-1; no definite D call. The sequenced sample was PBMCs or T cells enriched from blood (not recorded which). Here the CDR3 reads CASSVSGEAFF. CDR3 bases: TGTGCCAGCAGTGTTTCGGGAGAAGCTTTCTTT. The full variable domain, rest sourced from reference TRBV25-1 and TRBJ1-1, is EADIYQTPRYLVIGTGKKITLECSQTMGHDKMYWYQQDPGMELHLIHYSYGVNSTEKGDLSSESTVSRIRTEHFPLTLESARPSHTSQYLCASSVSGEAFFGQGTRLTVV.